The 15 T cell receptor beta chains reported below all come from one sample, sequenced in a study of cytomegalovirus exposure and HLA in healthy donors. 60 Vbeta and 13 Jbeta primers were used in PCR. Method: immunoSEQ multiplex PCR; TCRdb's copy keeps in-frame clones and lacks some. The sample yields more than 95,000 clones, more than 75% seen once. The material sequenced was PBMCs. Receptor source: a man aged 30-40 years in good health and CMV-seropositive.

This chain connects TRBV27 to TRBJ2-7; D is perhaps TRBD2 (5 bases). V was trimmed by 8 bases and J by 7 bases, leaving 15 bases between them. The CDR3 has 12 residues. Germline V CDR1 and CDR2: MNHEY, SMNVEV (reference sequence). CDR3 sequence reads: CASRGPMREQYF. The CDR3 DNA follows: TGTGCCAGCCGAGGGCCAATGCGGGAGCAGTACTTC.

This rearrangement joins TRBV7-2 to TRBJ2-3, with a tentative D call TRBD1 (6 bases). Per germline, CDR1 SGHTA and CDR2 FQGNSA. The ends were cut back, 1 base at V and 6 bases at J, with 14 bases in the middle. This CDR3 comprises 15 residues. CDR3: CASSLVGGGVDTQYF. The CDR3 region has the DNA TGTGCCAGCAGCTTAGTGGGTGGGGGCGTGGATACGCAGTATTTT.

The chain combines TRBV5-4 with TRBJ2-7; 10 bases line up with TRBD2. The J segment lost 7 bases and the V segment lost 2 bases, leaving 12 bases of the junction unmatched. The V gene's germline CDR1 is SGHNT and CDR2 YYREEE (reference sequence). The CDR3 loop spans 16 amino acids. The CDR3 loop is CASSLFLAGVGGEQYF. The DNA of the CDR3 is TGTGCCAGCAGCTTATTCCTAGCGGGAGTAGGTGGGGAGCAGTACTTC.

This sequence joins TRBV6-1 and TRBJ1-2; D is perhaps TRBD1 (6 bases). Trimming removed 2 bases from V and 4 bases from J, with 8 bases in between. Per germline, CDR1 MNHNS and CDR2 SASEGT. This CDR3 has 13 residues. The CDR3 loop reads CASSESQGYGYTF. Written as DNA, the CDR3 is TGTGCCAGCAGTGAATCACAGGGCTATGGCTACACCTTC.

This chain links TRBV4-2 with TRBJ2-5; 7 nucleotides agree with TRBD1. CDR3 length: 16 amino acids. The germline gives CDR1 LGHNA, CDR2 YNFKEQ. The trim removed 4 bases at V and 2 bases at J, leaving 10 bases unmatched. The DNA for the CDR3 is TGTGCCAGCAGCCCCAGAGATAGGGGGCGGCAAGAGACCCAGTACTTC. It codes for CASSPRDRGRQETQYF.

This clone occurred a few times. This sequence joins TRBV15 and TRBJ2-5; TRBD1 agrees at 10 bases. Germline V CDR1 and CDR2: LNHNV, YYDKDF (reference sequence). The CDR3 runs 15 residues. Unmatched junction bases numbered 4, after V lost 5 bases and J lost 1 base. CDR3 in DNA: TGTGCCACCAGCGGGGGACAGGGGATCCAAGAGACCCAGTACTTC. Its translation: CATSGGQGIQETQYF.

The rearrangement links TRBV5-6 to TRBJ2-5; D unclear. Judging by the DNA end, TRBJ2-7 fits better; the J call may be wrong. Per the germline V gene, CDR1 is SGHDT and CDR2 is YYEEEE. This CDR3 is built from 13 residues. CDR3 loop: CASSQGPNYEQYF. The CDR3 DNA is TGTGCCAGCAGCCAAGGCCCCAACTACGAGCAGTACTTC.

The chain uses TRBV15 and TRBJ1-3, with unresolved D. V was pared by 1 base and J by 2 bases, with 9 bases between. This CDR3 has 15 residues. Germline loops: CDR1 LNHNV, CDR2 YYDKDF (reference sequence). CDR3 residues: CATSRGVAPGNTIYF. The CDR3 bases are TGTGCCACCAGCAGAGGGGTAGCTCCTGGAAACACCATATATTTT.

This clone was seen a few times. This chain joins TRBV27 and TRBJ2-3; 7 positions agree with TRBD1. The CDR3 contains 17 residues. J was trimmed by 0 bases and V by 6 bases; bases with no gene match: 12. CDR1 and CDR2 from the germline V gene are MNHEY and SMNVEV (reference sequence). The CDR3 DNA follows: TGTGCCAGCAGCCGGATCGACAGGGATGCTAGCACAGATACGCAGTATTTT. Amino acid sequence: CASSRIDRDASTDTQYF.

V and J are TRBV6-5 and TRBJ1-1, with D hard to call. Between the trimmed V and J ends, which lost 2 bases and 2 bases, there was a span of 9 bases. The CDR3 loop spans 14 amino acids. Per the germline V gene, CDR1 is MNHEY and CDR2 is SVGAGI. DNA of the CDR3: TGTGCCAGCAGTTACGGCGGCCCCAACACTGAAGCTTTCTTT. Translated, it gives CASSYGGPNTEAFF.

The chain carries TRBV4-1 and TRBJ1-5, with 7 nucleotides matching TRBD1. J was trimmed by 0 bases and V by 3 bases; bases with no gene match: 2. CDR3 length: 15 residues. The germline gives CDR1 MGHRA, CDR2 YSYEKL. The DNA of the CDR3 is TGCGCCAGCAGCCAGAGGACAGGTAGCAATCAGCCCCAGCATTTT. Protein product: CASSQRTGSNQPQHF.

J is TRBJ2-5 and V is TRBV2; maybe TRBD1 (6 bases). The CDR3 totals 12 residues. Germline CDR1 SNHLY, CDR2 FYNNEI. Between the trimmed V and J ends, which lost 6 bases and 8 bases, there was a span of 13 bases. The CDR3 DNA sequence: TGTGCCAGCAGAGGCCTCAGGGGAACCCAGTACTTC. Its protein is CASRGLRGTQYF.

The genes are TRBV5-1 and TRBJ2-3; tentative D call: TRBD2 (6 bases). This CDR3 contains 15 residues. Germline CDR1 SGHRS, CDR2 YFSETQ. Trimming took 4 bases from V and 2 from J, leaving 14 bases between them. The CDR3 reads CASSPGGTNTDTQYF. The CDR3 DNA reads TGCGCCAGCAGCCCCGGAGGGACGAACACAGATACGCAGTATTTT.

This clone appeared once. The rearrangement joins TRBV27 to TRBJ2-2; 9 bases agree with TRBD2. V lost 4 bases, J lost 3 bases, and 6 bases stayed unmatched. The CDR3 consists of 16 residues. Per the germline V gene, CDR1 is MNHEY and CDR2 is SMNVEV (reference sequence). The CDR3: CASSYTSGLYTGELFF. CDR3 in DNA: TGTGCCAGCAGTTATACTAGCGGGCTTTACACCGGGGAGCTGTTTTTT.

This clone came up once. This chain joins TRBV9 and TRBJ2-5, with 11 bases lining up with TRBD1. V gave up 3 bases and J gave up 2 bases; unmatched junction bases: 3. CDR3 length: 15 amino acids. The germline CDR1 and CDR2 sequences are SGDLS and YYNGEE. The CDR3 spells CASSAGTGGQETQYF. In DNA, the CDR3 is TGTGCCAGCAGCGCCGGGACAGGGGGGCAAGAGACCCAGTACTTC.